This record looks at one TCR beta chain sequence and its context. TCRdb passed the 5' RACE reads through MiXCR, listing each CDR3 protein once. The profile covers tens of thousands of distinct CDR3 sequences, with less than 15% appearing a single time and about 8.3% taken by the ten largest. The data were obtained in a study of early T cells in non-severe SARS-CoV-2 infection. This CDR3 has 15 amino acids. CDR1 is MNHEY, CDR2 SVGEGT, per germline. The germline V and J ends were trimmed by 8 bases and 0 bases, with 16 bases remaining between them. The chain is built from TRBV6-2 or TRBV6-3 and TRBJ1-2; D not resolved. Sample: whole blood. This receptor was identified in an adult who was a healthcare worker with PCR-confirmed SARS-CoV-2 infection or an uninfected control (not recorded which). This CDR3 reads CASVHRPDPNYGYTF. CDR3 in DNA: TGTGCCAGCGTTCACAGACCTGACCCTAACTATGGCTACACCTTC.